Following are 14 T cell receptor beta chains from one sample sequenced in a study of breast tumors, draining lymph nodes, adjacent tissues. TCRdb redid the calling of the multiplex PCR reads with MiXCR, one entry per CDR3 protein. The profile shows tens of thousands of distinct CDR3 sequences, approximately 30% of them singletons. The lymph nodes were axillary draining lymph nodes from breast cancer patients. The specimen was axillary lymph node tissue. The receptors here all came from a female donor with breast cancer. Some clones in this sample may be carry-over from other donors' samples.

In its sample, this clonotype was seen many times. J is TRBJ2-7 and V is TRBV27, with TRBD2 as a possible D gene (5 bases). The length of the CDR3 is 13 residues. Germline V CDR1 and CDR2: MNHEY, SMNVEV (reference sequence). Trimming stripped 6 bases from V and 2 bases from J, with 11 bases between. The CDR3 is CASSPWRTYEQYF. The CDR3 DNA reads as TGTGCCAGCAGCCCCTGGAGGACCTACGAGCAGTACTTC.

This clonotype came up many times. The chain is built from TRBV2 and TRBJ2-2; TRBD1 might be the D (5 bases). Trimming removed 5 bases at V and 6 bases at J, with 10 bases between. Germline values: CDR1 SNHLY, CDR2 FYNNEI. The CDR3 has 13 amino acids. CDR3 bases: TGTGCCAGCAGTAAGCAGGGATCCGGGGAGCTGTTTTTT. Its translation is CASSKQGSGELFF. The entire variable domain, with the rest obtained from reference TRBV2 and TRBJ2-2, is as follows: EPEVTQTPSHQVTQMGQEVILRCVPISNHLYFYWYRQILGQKVEFLVSFYNNEISEKSEIFDDQFSVERPDGSNFTLKIRSTKLEDSAMYFCASSKQGSGELFFGEGSRLTVL.

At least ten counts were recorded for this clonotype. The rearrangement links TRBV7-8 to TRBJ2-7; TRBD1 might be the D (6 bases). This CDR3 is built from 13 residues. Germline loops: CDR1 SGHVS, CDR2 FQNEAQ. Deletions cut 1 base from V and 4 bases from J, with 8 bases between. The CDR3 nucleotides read TGTGCCAGCAGCTTAGGACAGGAGTACGAGCAGTACTTC. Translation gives CASSLGQEYEQYF.

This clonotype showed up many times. The CDR3 DNA reads as TGTGCCAGCAGTCACTTTACTAGCGTGGGAGATACGCAGTATTTT. Residues: CASSHFTSVGDTQYF. The chain links TRBV6-2 or TRBV6-3 to TRBJ2-3, with TRBD2 matching over 7 bases. In germline, CDR1 is MNHEY, CDR2 SVGEGT. The V and J ends lost 5 bases and 5 bases, in that order; junction bases with no gene match: 10. The CDR3 has 15 residues.

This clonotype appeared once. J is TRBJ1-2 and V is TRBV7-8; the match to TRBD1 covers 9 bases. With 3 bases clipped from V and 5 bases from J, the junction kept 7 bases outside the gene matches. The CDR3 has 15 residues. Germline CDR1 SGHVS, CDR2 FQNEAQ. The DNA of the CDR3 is TGTGCCAGCAGCTTGTCCTCGACAGGGGGGTATGGCTACACCTTC. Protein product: CASSLSSTGGYGYTF. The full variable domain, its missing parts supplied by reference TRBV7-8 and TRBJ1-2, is GAGVSQSPRYKVAKRGQDVALRCDPISGHVSLFWYQQALGQGPEFLTYFQNEAQLDKSGLPSDRFFAERPEGSVSTLKIQRTQQEDSAVYLCASSLSSTGGYGYTFGSGTRLTVV.

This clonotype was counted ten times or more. CDR3 in amino acids: CSARVVTGAVTEAFF. As DNA, the CDR3 is TGCAGTGCTAGGGTAGTGACAGGGGCGGTCACTGAAGCTTTCTTT. This sequence joins TRBV20-1 and TRBJ1-1, with 8 bases identical to TRBD1. The CDR3 is 15 residues long. After removal of 3 bases from V and 4 bases from J, the junction contained 10 bases not matched to a gene. The germline CDR1 and CDR2 sequences are DFQATT and SNEGSKA (reference sequence).

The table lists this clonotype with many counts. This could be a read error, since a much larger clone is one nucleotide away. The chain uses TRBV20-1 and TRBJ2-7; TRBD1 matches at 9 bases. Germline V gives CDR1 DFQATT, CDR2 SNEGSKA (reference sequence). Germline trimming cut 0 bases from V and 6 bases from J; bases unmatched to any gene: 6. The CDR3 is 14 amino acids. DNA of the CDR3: TGCAGTGCTAGAGATCGGACAGGGGCCTCCGAGCAGTACTTC. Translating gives CSARDRTGASEQYF.

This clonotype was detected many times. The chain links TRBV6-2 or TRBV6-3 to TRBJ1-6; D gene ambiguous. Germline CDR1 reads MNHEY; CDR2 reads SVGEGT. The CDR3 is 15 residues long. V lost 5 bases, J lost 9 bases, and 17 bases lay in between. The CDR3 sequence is CASSHADDGISPLHF. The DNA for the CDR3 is TGTGCCAGCAGTCACGCGGACGATGGGATTTCACCCCTCCACTTT.

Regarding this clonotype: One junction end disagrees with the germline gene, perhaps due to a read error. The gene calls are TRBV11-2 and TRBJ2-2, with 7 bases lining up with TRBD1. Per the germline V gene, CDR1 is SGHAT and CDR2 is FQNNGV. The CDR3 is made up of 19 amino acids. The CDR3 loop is CASSLRGLTRLRNTGELLF. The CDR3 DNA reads TGTGCCAGCAGCTTAAGGGGGCTCACCCGGCTCCGGAACACCGGGGAGCTGCTTTTT.

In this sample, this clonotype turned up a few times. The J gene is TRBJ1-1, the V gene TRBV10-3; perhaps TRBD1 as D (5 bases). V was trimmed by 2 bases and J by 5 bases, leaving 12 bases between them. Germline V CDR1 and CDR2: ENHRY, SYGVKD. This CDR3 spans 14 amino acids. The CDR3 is CAISEAPEGTEAFF. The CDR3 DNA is TGTGCCATCAGTGAGGCACCTGAGGGGACTGAAGCTTTCTTT.

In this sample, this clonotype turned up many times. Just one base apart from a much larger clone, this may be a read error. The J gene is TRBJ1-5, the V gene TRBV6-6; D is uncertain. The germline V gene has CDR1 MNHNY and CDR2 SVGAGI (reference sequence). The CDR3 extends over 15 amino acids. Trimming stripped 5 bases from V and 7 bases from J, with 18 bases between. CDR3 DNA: TGTGCCAGCAGTCTTGGTCTGGAGGGAGGCCAGCCCCAGCATTTT. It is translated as CASSLGLEGGQPQHF.

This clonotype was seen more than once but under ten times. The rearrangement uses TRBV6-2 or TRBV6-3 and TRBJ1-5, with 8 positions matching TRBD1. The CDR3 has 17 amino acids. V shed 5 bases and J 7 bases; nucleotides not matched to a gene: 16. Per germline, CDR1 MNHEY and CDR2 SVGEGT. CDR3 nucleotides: TGTGCCAGCAGTCACCACCTAAACGGACAGGGCTACCAGCCCCAGCATTTT. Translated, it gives CASSHHLNGQGYQPQHF.

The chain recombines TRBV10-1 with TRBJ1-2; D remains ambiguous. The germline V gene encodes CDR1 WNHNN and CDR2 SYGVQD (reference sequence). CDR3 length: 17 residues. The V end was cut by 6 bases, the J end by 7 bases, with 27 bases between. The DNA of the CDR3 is TGCGCCAGCAGGGAGAAACTGGTTCGGTCGAGTGGCTGTGGCTACACCTTC. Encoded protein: CASREKLVRSSGCGYTF.

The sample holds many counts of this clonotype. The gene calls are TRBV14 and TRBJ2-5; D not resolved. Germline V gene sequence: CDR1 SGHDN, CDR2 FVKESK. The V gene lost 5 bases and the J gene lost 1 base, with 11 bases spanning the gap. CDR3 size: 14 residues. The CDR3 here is CASSALASQETQYF. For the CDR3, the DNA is TGTGCCAGCAGCGCCCTCGCGTCCCAAGAGACCCAGTACTTC.